These 22 T cell receptor beta chains were sequenced from one sample in a study of radiotherapy plus CTLA-4 blockade in lung cancer. Sequencing was performed with immunoSEQ multiplex PCR; in TCRdb, only in-frame clones are kept and a portion is missing. The sample holds some 73,000 clones, around 74% seen once. The source material was peripheral blood, sampled from a patient treated with radiotherapy plus ipilimumab. These receptors originate from a human donor with non-small cell lung cancer whose response to radiotherapy plus ipilimumab could not be evaluated.

The CDR3 reads CASSLFPLAGADTQYF. CDR3 nucleotide sequence: TGTGCCAGCAGCTTATTCCCTCTAGCGGGGGCAGATACGCAGTATTTT. The rearrangement joins TRBV7-3 to TRBJ2-3; 10 nucleotides match TRBD2. CDR1 is SGHTA, CDR2 FQGTGA, per germline. The V gene end was trimmed by 2 bases and the J gene end by 4 bases; junction bases not matched to a gene: 6. This CDR3 is 16 amino acids long.

The chain links TRBV7-9 to TRBJ2-1, with 9 bases aligning to TRBD2. The V gene's germline CDR1 is SEHNR and CDR2 FQNEAQ (reference sequence). V shed 4 bases and J 1 base; nucleotides not matched to a gene: 8. The CDR3 spans 17 residues. In DNA, the CDR3 is TGTGCCAGCAGCTGGCGGGGGGGGACCATATCCTACAATGAGCAGTTCTTC. As protein: CASSWRGGTISYNEQFF.

This chain links TRBV1 with TRBJ2-3; TRBD2 reflects the table's D call only, with no check against the DNA. TRBV1 is described as a pseudogene. This CDR3 has 17 residues. The CDR3 reads CTSSQLSSGGSTDTQYF. In nucleotides, the CDR3 is TGCACCAGCAGCCAGTTATCTAGCGGGGGTAGCACAGATACGCAGTATTTT.

V usage is TRBV6-1 and J usage is TRBJ2-7; maybe TRBD2 (5 bases). V lost 7 bases and J lost 1, with 11 bases in between. CDR3 length: 13 residues. CDR1 and CDR2 from the germline V gene are MNHNS and SASEGT. The CDR3 nucleotides read TGTGCCAGCACCCCCCCGGGGTCCTACGAGCAGTACTTC. It translates to CASTPPGSYEQYF.

V is TRBV30 and J is TRBJ1-2; D is unclear. Germline V gene lookup returns CDR1 GTSNPN and CDR2 SVGIG (reference sequence). V gave up 2 bases and J gave up 7 bases, with 11 bases separating them. This CDR3 has 12 amino acids. Here the CDR3 reads CAWSRSAGGYTF. CDR3 coding DNA: TGTGCCTGGAGTAGGTCAGCGGGTGGCTACACCTTC.

The chain couples TRBV14 to TRBJ2-1, with D perhaps TRBD2 (5 bases). Germline V lookup: CDR1 SGHDN, CDR2 FVKESK. The CDR3 has 15 amino acids. Trimming left V 4 bases short and J 8 bases short, with 18 bases between. CDR3 residues: CASSPFKGGFYEQFF. Here the CDR3 DNA reads TGTGCCAGCAGCCCCTTCAAGGGCGGGTTCTATGAGCAGTTCTTC.

The genes are TRBV27 and TRBJ2-5, with a tentative D call TRBD1 (6 bases). Germline V gene sequence: CDR1 MNHEY, CDR2 SMNVEV (reference sequence). This CDR3 has 14 amino acids. V was shortened by 0 bases and J by 5 bases, with 10 bases between the two germline ends. The CDR3 DNA follows: TGTGCCAGCAGTTTATCGCCAGGGGTGGAGACCCAGTACTTC. This codes for CASSLSPGVETQYF.

This sequence joins TRBV6-5 and TRBJ2-5, with TRBD1 matching 10 bases. This CDR3 spans 13 amino acids. Per the germline V gene, CDR1 is MNHEY and CDR2 is SVGAGI. V lost 6 bases and J lost 4; bases outside the gene matches: 2. The CDR3 DNA reads as TGTGCCAGCAGACGGACAGGGGGAGAGACCCAGTACTTC. Residues: CASRRTGGETQYF.

This chain links TRBV5-4 with TRBJ1-1; the match to TRBD1 covers 7 bases. The germline V gene encodes CDR1 SGHNT and CDR2 YYREEE (reference sequence). With V trimmed by 6 bases and J by 4 bases, 9 bases remained unmatched. The CDR3 extends over 14 amino acids. CDR3 amino acids: CASTPTGLGTEAFF. The CDR3 DNA follows: TGTGCCAGCACCCCGACAGGGCTCGGCACTGAAGCTTTCTTT.

The chain uses TRBV9 and TRBJ2-3; tentatively, D is TRBD2 (6 bases). V was shortened by 1 base and J by 1 base, with 7 bases between the two germline ends. CDR1 is SGDLS and CDR2 is YYNGEE in the germline V gene. This CDR3 comprises 14 residues. CDR3 sequence reads: CASSVWGGTDTQYF. The CDR3, as DNA: TGTGCCAGCAGCGTATGGGGGGGCACAGATACGCAGTATTTT.

CDR3 sequence reads: CSVGPGQNYGYTF. CDR3 in DNA: TGCAGCGTTGGGCCGGGACAGAACTATGGCTACACCTTC. The rearrangement joins TRBV29-1 to TRBJ1-2; 7 bases fit TRBD1. CDR1 and CDR2 from the germline V gene are SQVTM and ANQGSEA. Trimming removed 4 bases from V and 2 bases from J; junction bases left unmatched: 4. This CDR3 has 13 residues.

J is TRBJ2-7 and V is TRBV7-2; TRBD2 matches 13 bases. CDR3 length: 15 amino acids. Losses at the gene ends were 3 bases for V and 2 bases for J; bases not matched to a gene: 1. The germline CDR1 and CDR2 sequences are SGHTA and FQGNSA. CDR3 sequence: CASSFGTSGAYEQYF. The CDR3 DNA follows: TGTGCCAGCAGCTTCGGGACTAGCGGGGCCTACGAGCAGTACTTC.

V usage is TRBV28 and J usage is TRBJ2-5; D remains unclear. CDR3 length equals 12 residues. The germline CDR1 and CDR2 sequences are MDHEN and SYDVKM. V gave up 6 bases and J gave up 5 bases, with 10 bases separating them. CDR3 nucleotide sequence: TGTGCCAGCAGCTACTCATGGGAGACCCAGTACTTC. As protein: CASSYSWETQYF.

The chain joins TRBV2 to TRBJ2-3; D is perhaps TRBD2 (6 bases). There are 14 residues in the CDR3. Germline V gives CDR1 SNHLY, CDR2 FYNNEI. V was shortened by 4 bases and J by 3 bases, with 11 bases between the two germline ends. The CDR3 region has the DNA TGTGCCAGCAGTGGACTTCTAGCGACAGATACGCAGTATTTT. Translating gives CASSGLLATDTQYF.

This chain links TRBV7-9 with TRBJ1-2; D unresolved. The CDR3 has 13 amino acids. CDR1 and CDR2 from the germline V gene are SEHNR and FQNEAQ (reference sequence). With 1 base removed from V and 8 bases from J, the gap between germline ends came to 11 bases. In DNA form, the CDR3 reads TGTGCCAGCAGCTTAGATCCCCGCGCCGGCTACACCTTC. Its translation is CASSLDPRAGYTF. The complete variable domain, with remaining parts taken from reference TRBV7-9 and TRBJ1-2, reads DTGVSQNPRHKITKRGQNVTFRCDPISEHNRLYWYRQTLGQGPEFLTYFQNEAQLEKSRLLSDRFSAERPKGSFSTLEIQRTEQGDSAMYLCASSLDPRAGYTFGSGTRLTVV.

The sample holds a few counts of this clone. The chain is built from TRBV7-9 and TRBJ1-4; 8 nucleotides match TRBD1. Germline V gives CDR1 SEHNR, CDR2 FQNEAQ (reference sequence). This CDR3 contains 14 residues. The V segment lost 6 bases and the J segment 5 bases; nucleotides outside the gene matches: 5. The CDR3 here is CASSLTGENEKLFF. The CDR3 DNA sequence: TGTGCCAGCAGTCTGACAGGGGAAAATGAAAAACTGTTTTTT.

In DNA, the CDR3 is TGTGCCAGCTCCGGATCCTGGCCCAGAGGCCCTCCTCTAACCGGGGAGCTGTTTTTT. Residues: CASSGSWPRGPPLTGELFF. The genes are TRBV7-9 and TRBJ2-2; D is unresolved. Germline CDR1 and CDR2: SEHNR and FQNEAQ (reference sequence). The CDR3 length is 19 residues. The V and J ends lost 8 bases and 5 bases respectively, with 30 bases between them.

The J gene is TRBJ2-5, the V gene TRBV30; tentatively, D is TRBD1 (5 bases). CDR1 GTSNPN and CDR2 SVGIG come from the germline V gene (reference sequence). This CDR3 is 13 amino acids long. Trimming pared 2 bases from V and 5 bases from J, leaving 12 bases between. The CDR3 DNA is TGTGCCTGGAGTTGGGGCTCCCGGGAGACCCAGTACTTC. Its protein product is CAWSWGSRETQYF.

The chain couples TRBV6-5 to TRBJ1-2, with 10 positions matching TRBD1. The CDR3 consists of 14 residues. The V gene end was trimmed by 4 bases and the J gene end by 5 bases; junction bases not matched to a gene: 4. Germline lookup yields CDR1 MNHEY and CDR2 SVGAGI. CDR3 coding DNA: TGTGCCAGCAGTTCGGGACAGGGGTTTTATGGCTACACCTTC. Encoded protein: CASSSGQGFYGYTF.

This chain connects TRBV2 to TRBJ2-1, with 10 nucleotides matching TRBD2. There are 15 residues in the CDR3. With 6 bases clipped from V and 8 bases from J, the junction kept 10 bases outside the gene matches. Per germline, CDR1 SNHLY and CDR2 FYNNEI. This chain's CDR3 is CASRASGGARDEQFF. The CDR3 bases are TGTGCCAGCAGAGCCAGCGGGGGGGCTCGAGATGAGCAGTTCTTC.

The chain is built from TRBV4-2 and TRBJ1-2, with TRBD1 identical over 9 bases. This CDR3 has 14 amino acids. Losses at the gene ends were 4 bases for V and 5 bases for J; bases not matched to a gene: 5. The germline CDR1 and CDR2 sequences are LGHNA and YNFKEQ. The CDR3 here is CASSLRDRGYGYTF. In DNA, the CDR3 is TGTGCCAGCAGCCTCCGAGACAGGGGGTATGGCTACACCTTC.

This clone was seen a few times. V usage is TRBV19 and J usage is TRBJ1-5; D call uncertain. V was shortened by 1 base and J by 1 base, with 5 bases between the two germline ends. This CDR3 region has 14 residues. In germline, CDR1 is LNHDA, CDR2 SQIVND (reference sequence). CDR3 loop: CASSIAMSNQPQHF. For the CDR3, the DNA is TGTGCCAGTAGTATAGCCATGAGCAATCAGCCCCAGCATTTT.